These 4 T cell receptor beta chains originate from one sample sequenced in a study of neurological immune-mediated disorders. TCRdb analysed the 5' RACE reads with MiXCR anew, one entry per CDR3 protein. The data contain tens of thousands of distinct CDR3 sequences, about 4.2% of them seen just once; the ten biggest clones take up roughly 2%. What was sequenced was CD4+ T cells from blood. These TCRs come from a woman between 35 and 50 years old with multiple sclerosis.

This clonotype was counted many times. The chain recombines TRBV7-9 with TRBJ2-7; 7 nucleotides line up with TRBD1. J was trimmed by 2 bases and V by 5 bases; bases with no gene match: 6. The CDR3 covers 14 residues. CDR1 is SEHNR and CDR2 is FQNEAQ in the germline V gene (reference sequence). CDR3 sequence reads: CASSERDRAYEQYF. The CDR3 nucleotides read TGTGCCAGCAGCGAACGGGACAGAGCCTACGAGCAGTACTTC. Using reference TRBV7-9 and TRBJ2-7 for the parts outside the CDR3, the full variable domain is DTGVSQNPRHKITKRGQNVTFRCDPISEHNRLYWYRQTLGQGPEFLTYFQNEAQLEKSRLLSDRFSAERPKGSFSTLEIQRTEQGDSAMYLCASSERDRAYEQYFGPGTRLTVT.

This clonotype showed up many times. The chain joins TRBV14 to TRBJ2-2, with D uncertain. Trimming shortened V by 2 bases and J by 7 bases, and 11 bases separated the two germline ends. Germline V gene lookup returns CDR1 SGHDN and CDR2 FVKESK. The CDR3 is made up of 14 amino acids. The chain's CDR3 is CASSQSRERGELFF. The CDR3, as DNA: TGTGCCAGCAGCCAAAGTAGGGAACGCGGGGAGCTGTTTTTT.

This clonotype has at least ten counts. The chain is built from TRBV3-1 and TRBJ1-1; a possible D gene is TRBD1 (6 bases). The CDR3 totals 15 residues. Germline-derived CDR1 and CDR2 are LGHDT and YNNKEL (reference sequence). V was cut by 2 bases and J by 5 bases, with 15 bases left in between. CDR3 DNA sequence: TGTGCCAGCAGCCAACGTAACAGGGTTGGAACTGAAGCTTTCTTT. Its translation: CASSQRNRVGTEAFF.

This clonotype was seen at least ten times. V usage is TRBV29-1 and J usage is TRBJ1-1; no clear D. Trimming took off 7 bases at V and 0 bases at J, with 12 bases between the two ends. CDR1 is SQVTM, CDR2 ANQGSEA, per germline. This CDR3 has 13 amino acids. The CDR3 loop reads CSASHRLNTEAFF. As DNA, the CDR3 is TGCAGCGCATCGCACAGATTGAACACTGAAGCTTTCTTT.